This section outlines one T cell receptor beta chain sequence together with its context. The antigen is unknown. The data are from a study of T cell responses to AZD1222 COVID-19 vaccine. Whole-study findings and limits: Clonal diversity was possibly underestimated, and the donors were mostly white British, with more females. Once two AZD1222 doses were given, Spike-specific TCR breadth and depth went up.

Assay used: immunoSEQ multiplex PCR; TCRdb lists only in-frame clones, some missing. The sample holds about 86,000 clones; over 85% are singletons and the top ten take around 3%. The source material was peripheral blood, sampled on day 0 of AZD1222 vaccination. This receptor was identified in an adult in good health.

CDR3 sequence reads: CASSYSDSYNEQFF. The CDR3 nucleotides read TGTGCCAGCAGTTACTCGGACAGCTACAATGAGCAGTTCTTC. V usage is TRBV6-5 and J usage is TRBJ2-1; D may be TRBD1 (6 bases). The germline V gene has CDR1 MNHEY and CDR2 SVGAGI. The CDR3 runs to 14 residues. V shed 0 bases and J shed 3 bases, with 6 bases lying between them.